A selection of T cell receptor beta chains follows, all from one sample in a study of Graves' ophthalmopathy and Graves' hyperthyroidism. TCRdb re-called the multiplex PCR reads through MiXCR, storing one row per CDR3 protein. Among hundreds of thousands of distinct CDR3 sequences listed, 15% to 19% were seen once. The sequenced material came from peripheral blood. These receptors all come from a woman aged 18 to 35 with stable Graves' hyperthyroidism. CDR3s include the opening cysteine and the closing phenylalanine or tryptophan. A D gene is named only where the DNA matches it firmly. Some rows have no size entry. The others give once, few or many, or a class for an expanded clone.

clone size	D gene	V gene	CDR3 length	J gene	CDR3 DNA	CDR3 protein
.	.	TRBV19	15	TRBJ2-7	TGTGCCAGTAGTTGGAGACAAACGAGCTCCTACGAGCAGTACTTC	CASSWRQTSSYEQYF
many	TRBD1	TRBV3-1	15	TRBJ2-7	TGTGCCAGCAGCCACGGACAGGGGGCATTGATGGAGCAGTACTTC	CASSHGQGALMEQYF
many	TRBD1	TRBV6-1	14	TRBJ1-2	TGTGCCAGCAGTGGGGACAGGGGGTACTATGGCTACACCTTC	CASSGDRGYYGYTF
many	TRBD1	TRBV5-1	14	TRBJ2-7	TGCGCCAGCAGCTTCCGGGACAGGGTAAGCGAGCAGTACTTC	CASSFRDRVSEQYF
many	TRBD1	TRBV29-1	14	TRBJ2-7	TGCAGCGCCGCGAGGCAGGGGGCTGGTTACGAGCAGTACTTC	CSAARQGAGYEQYF
many	.	TRBV2	11	TRBJ1-2	TGTGCCAGCAGTGAACTCGGGAATAAAACCTTC	CASSELGNKTF
many	.	TRBV12-3/TRBV12-4	12	TRBJ1-1	TGTGCCAGCAGTTTTGGGGGAACTGAAGCTTTCTTT	CASSFGGTEAFF
many	.	TRBV7-9	14	TRBJ2-7	TGTGCCAGCAGCAGACCGGGACAAAGCTACGAGCAGTACTTC	CASSRPGQSYEQYF
.	.	TRBV5-4	16	TRBJ1-1	TGTGCCAGCAGCTGGGGTAGCCTTGGAGGTCACACTGAAGCTTTCTTT	CASSWGSLGGHTEAFF
many	TRBD1	TRBV4-1	17	TRBJ1-1	TGCGCCAGCAGCCAAGCGGGGACAGGGGTGGTGGGCACTGAAGCTTTCTTT	CASSQAGTGVVGTEAFF
few	.	TRBV10-3	15	TRBJ1-1	TGTGCCATCAGTGAGCCGGGGGGCGGACCCTCTGAAGCTTTCTTT	CAISEPGGGPSEAFF
many	.	TRBV19	15	TRBJ1-1	TGTGCCAGTAGTATAGCCGTCACTTATAACACTGAAGCTTTCTTT	CASSIAVTYNTEAFF
many	.	TRBV6-1	16	TRBJ1-1	TGTGCCAGCAGTACATTCGGGACGAAGTTGTTCCCTGAAGCTTTCTTT	CASSTFGTKLFPEAFF
many	TRBD1	TRBV19	16	TRBJ2-5	TGTGCCAGTAGTATCGCCCCGGGACAGGGTCCGGGGACCCAGTACTTC	CASSIAPGQGPGTQYF
many	.	TRBV6-5	12	TRBJ2-7	TGTGCCAGCATTTCCTCCTCTTACGAGCAGTACTTC	CASISSSYEQYF
.	.	TRBV7-2	14	TRBJ2-2	TGTGCCAGCAGCTGGACTTTAAGAACCGGGGAGCTGTTTTTT	CASSWTLRTGELFF
many	.	TRBV29-1	15	TRBJ2-7	TGCAGCGTTTCTTCGGCGGGGCAGGGAAGCTACGAGCAGTACTTC	CSVSSAGQGSYEQYF
.	TRBD1	TRBV4-2	17	TRBJ1-6	TGTGCCAGCAGCCAAGAAGGGACAGGATCAAATAATTCACCCCTCCACTTT	CASSQEGTGSNNSPLHF
many	.	TRBV24-1	13	TRBJ2-5	TGTGCCACCAGTGATCTGAACCAAGAGACCCAGTACTTC	CATSDLNQETQYF
many	.	TRBV20-1	12	TRBJ1-5	TGCAGTGCTCGGACACACAATCAGCCCCAGCATTTT	CSARTHNQPQHF
many	TRBD1	TRBV12-3/TRBV12-4	15	TRBJ2-4	TGTGCCAGCAGTTTGGGTGGACAGGACCATAGCATTCAGTACTTC	CASSLGGQDHSIQYF
.	TRBD1	TRBV6-1	15	TRBJ2-7	TGTGCCAGCAGTGAATTTGGGACAGGTGGCCACGAGCAGTACTTC	CASSEFGTGGHEQYF
few	.	TRBV9	16	TRBJ2-6	TGTGCCAGCAGCGCCGGACGCAGCTCTGGGGCCAACGTCCTGACTTTC	CASSAGRSSGANVLTF
many	TRBD1	TRBV6-5	18	TRBJ1-6	TGTGCCAGCAGTTACGATTCGACAGGGGGCTCCTATAATTCACCCCTCCACTTT	CASSYDSTGGSYNSPLHF
few	.	TRBV12-3/TRBV12-4	13	TRBJ2-4	TGTGCCAGAAGTTTCGGGGCCTCGAACATTAAGTACTTC	CARSFGASNIKYF
.	TRBD1	TRBV6-1	16	TRBJ2-7	TGTGCCAGCAGTGAAGGAACAGGGGTTTCTGCCTACGAGCAGTACTTC	CASSEGTGVSAYEQYF
many	TRBD1	TRBV28	13	TRBJ1-1	TGTGCCAGCAGAACTCCCGACAGGGCTGAAGCTTTCTTT	CASRTPDRAEAFF
.	.	TRBV13	16	TRBJ2-1	TGTGCCAGCAGCTCTAGCCAGTATCCGTCCTACAATGAGCAGTTCTTC	CASSSSQYPSYNEQFF
many	.	TRBV5-1	15	TRBJ2-5	TGCGCCAGCAGCACAGAAATCATGGGCCAAGAGACCCAGTACTTC	CASSTEIMGQETQYF
many	.	TRBV6-2/TRBV6-3	11	TRBJ2-7	TGTGCCAGCAGAACGGGGCTTCGGCAGTACTTC	CASRTGLRQYF
many	.	TRBV5-1	14	TRBJ1-2	TGCGCCAGCAGCTTAGGAGGGAGCCTCTATGGCTACACCTTC	CASSLGGSLYGYTF
many	.	TRBV6-5	13	TRBJ2-7	TGTGCCAGCAGTTACGAAGGGAGCCACGAGCAGTACTTC	CASSYEGSHEQYF
.	.	TRBV19	15	TRBJ1-1	TGTGCCAGTAGTATACTAAAGGGGCCGAACACTGAAGCTTTCTTT	CASSILKGPNTEAFF
many	.	TRBV12-3/TRBV12-4	15	TRBJ1-5	TGTGCCAGCAGTTTTAGGAGGGCGAGCAATCAGCCCCAGCATTTT	CASSFRRASNQPQHF
many	TRBD1	TRBV27	18	TRBJ2-7	TGTGCCAGCAGTTTGACCCGGGACAGGAGGATCACAGTCTACGAGCAGTACTTC	CASSLTRDRRITVYEQYF
many	.	TRBV11-2	14	TRBJ1-6	TGTGCCAGCAGCTCACCGGGACAACCTTCGGCCCTCCACTTT	CASSSPGQPSALHF
.	.	TRBV6-1	14	TRBJ1-6	TGTGCCATCAGTGAATATGGAAATATTTCACCCCTCCACTTT	CAISEYGNISPLHF
many	TRBD1	TRBV6-5	13	TRBJ1-2	TGTGCCAGCAGTTGGGACAGGGGCTTTGGCTACACCTTC	CASSWDRGFGYTF
many	.	TRBV27	14	TRBJ2-5	TGTGCCAGCAGTTTATCGATTGGCCAAGAGACCCAGTACTTC	CASSLSIGQETQYF
many	.	TRBV12-3/TRBV12-4	14	TRBJ2-7	TGTGCCAGCAGTTCAAACGACAGAGCCTACGAGCAGTACTTC	CASSSNDRAYEQYF
many	TRBD1	TRBV20-1	13	TRBJ2-5	TGCAGTGCCCCGGGACAGGGGGTCGGGACCCAGTACTTC	CSAPGQGVGTQYF
many	.	TRBV12-3/TRBV12-4	14	TRBJ2-7	TGTGCCAGCAGTTTTCGTCCTGTGACCTACGAGCAGTACTTC	CASSFRPVTYEQYF
.	TRBD2	TRBV20-1	21	TRBJ2-5	TGCAGTGCTAGAGATCCCGTGAGGGCAGCGGGGGGGACCCGTTACCAAGAGACCCAGTACTTC	CSARDPVRAAGGTRYQETQYF
many	.	TRBV12-3/TRBV12-4	14	TRBJ1-5	TGTGCCAGTACGTCCCGGGACGGTGATCAGCCCCAGCATTTT	CASTSRDGDQPQHF
few	TRBD1	TRBV4-1	16	TRBJ2-2	TGCGCCAGCAGCCATCCAGGGGGTACGAACACCGGGGAGCTGTTTTTT	CASSHPGGTNTGELFF
.	TRBD1	TRBV12-3/TRBV12-4	18	TRBJ1-6	TGTGCCAGCAGTTTCCTTGACAGGGCCATGTTTAATAATTCACCCCTCCACTTT	CASSFLDRAMFNNSPLHF
many	.	TRBV28	12	TRBJ1-5	TGTGCCAGCAGTATTCCCGGGGGGCCCCAGCATTTT	CASSIPGGPQHF
many	TRBD1	TRBV7-3	15	TRBJ1-1	TGTGCCAGCAGTTTAACAGGGGGCATGAACACTGAAGCTTTCTTT	CASSLTGGMNTEAFF
few	.	TRBV6-1	12	TRBJ2-7	TGTGCCAGCAGTACGGGACACTACGATCAGTACTTC	CASSTGHYDQYF
few	TRBD1	TRBV18	15	TRBJ1-4	TGTGCCAGCTCATCACCCGGGACAGGGAATGAAAAACTGTTTTTT	CASSSPGTGNEKLFF
many	.	TRBV11-2	15	TRBJ2-7	TGTGCCAGCAGCCCACCGGCGGTGCATTCCTACGAGCAGTACTTC	CASSPPAVHSYEQYF
.	TRBD1	TRBV5-1	19	TRBJ1-3	TGCGCCAGCAGCCCTCGGACCCCCGGGACAGGAAGCTCTGGAAACACCATATATTTT	CASSPRTPGTGSSGNTIYF
.	.	TRBV4-1	12	TRBJ2-3	TGCGCCAGCAGCCAAGACGGTGTTACGCAGTATTTT	CASSQDGVTQYF
many	.	TRBV7-3	16	TRBJ2-2	TGTGCCAGCAGCTTAATGCGGACGTCCGACACCGGGGAGCTGTTTTTT	CASSLMRTSDTGELFF
many	.	TRBV20-1	13	TRBJ2-5	TGCAGTGTCGCTACAGGGTGGCAAGAGACCCAGTACTTC	CSVATGWQETQYF
once	TRBD2	TRBV20-1	16	TRBJ2-7	TGCGGTGCTAGTTTCGGCGGGAGGGCCGTCTCCTACGAGCAGTACTTC	CGASFGGRAVSYEQYF
many	.	TRBV20-1	12	TRBJ2-7	TGCAGTGCTAGAAAGGCCGGGAACGAGCAGTACTTC	CSARKAGNEQYF
many	TRBD1	TRBV6-5	14	TRBJ1-6	TGTGCCAGCAGTCTCGACAGGGGTTATTCACCCCTCCACTTT	CASSLDRGYSPLHF
.	.	TRBV6-5	17	TRBJ1-2	TGTGCCAGCAGTTACTCGCCACTGGGACTTCGGAACTATGGCTACACCTTC	CASSYSPLGLRNYGYTF